Following are 32 T cell receptor beta chains from one sample sequenced in a study of blood T cells in healthy people across ages. It was with a sample-barcoded 5' primer and a J-beta primer mix that a second PCR of about 7 to 12 cycles was run. MiXCR was run by TCRdb on the 5' RACE reads, yielding one entry per CDR3 protein. The sample contains approximately 850,000 distinct CDR3 sequences, under 45% of which appear only once. Sequenced: blood. The source of these receptors is a man between 60 and 70 years old in good health.

J is TRBJ1-2 and V is TRBV5-5; D unresolved. V shed 4 bases and J shed 7 bases, with 17 bases lying between them. Germline lookup yields CDR1 SGHKS and CDR2 YYEKEE (reference sequence). CDR3 length: 14 amino acids. Written as DNA, the CDR3 is TGTGCCAGCAGCCCTGATTACGGTACCGGTGGCTACACCTTC. This gives the protein CASSPDYGTGGYTF.

The chain employs TRBV6-5 and TRBJ2-7; TRBD2 matches at 10 bases. Germline V gene sequence: CDR1 MNHEY, CDR2 SVGAGI. J lost 0 bases, V lost 4 bases, and 9 bases had no gene match. This CDR3 is built from 17 residues. The chain's CDR3 is CASSFRSGGVSSYEQYF. CDR3 nucleotide sequence: TGTGCCAGCAGTTTTCGAAGCGGGGGGGTAAGCTCCTACGAGCAGTACTTC.

This clonotype has only a few counts. The rearrangement uses TRBV3-1 and TRBJ2-5; the D gene is possibly TRBD2 (6 bases). The CDR3 length is 17 residues. CDR1 and CDR2 (germline): LGHDT, YNNKEL (reference sequence). Between the trimmed V and J ends, which lost 0 bases and 1 base, there was a span of 15 bases. In DNA form, the CDR3 reads TGTGCCAGCAGCCAAGAATGGGCGGGGCGCTCCCAAGAGACCCAGTACTTC. Amino acids: CASSQEWAGRSQETQYF.

The rearrangement links TRBV12-5 to TRBJ2-2; D is possibly TRBD1 (5 bases). Germline V gene lookup returns CDR1 LGHNT and CDR2 FRNRAP. V lost 1 base and J 1 base, leaving 7 bases between the germline ends. The length of the CDR3 is 15 residues. The CDR3, as DNA: TGTGCTAGTGGTTTGGACACAGGGAACACCGGGGAGCTGTTTTTT. It codes for CASGLDTGNTGELFF.

This clonotype was counted at least ten times. This chain uses TRBV20-1 with TRBJ1-2; weak D call: TRBD1 (6 bases). V lost 4 bases to trimming and J lost 1 base, with 13 bases between them. The CDR3 runs to 14 residues. The germline gives CDR1 DFQATT, CDR2 SNEGSKA (reference sequence). The CDR3 nucleotides read TGCAGTGCTATGAGACAGGAACATAACTATGGCTACACCTTC. It specifies CSAMRQEHNYGYTF.

The J gene is TRBJ2-7, the V gene TRBV20-1, with D tentatively TRBD2 (6 bases). The ends were cut back, 0 bases at V and 2 bases at J, with 14 bases in the middle. CDR1 DFQATT and CDR2 SNEGSKA come from the germline V gene (reference sequence). The CDR3 extends over 15 amino acids. The chain's CDR3 is CSARDIRGKTYEQYF. CDR3 DNA sequence: TGCAGTGCTAGAGATATCCGGGGGAAAACCTACGAGCAGTACTTC.

The chain combines TRBV7-3 with TRBJ1-6, with 7 bases identical to TRBD1. Germline assignment: CDR1 SGHTA and CDR2 FQGTGA. V trimming: 5 bases; J trimming: 6 bases; junction bases outside the gene matches: 4. The CDR3 contains 14 residues. CDR3 residues: CASSAGGFNSPLHF. CDR3 DNA: TGTGCCAGCAGCGCAGGGGGATTTAATTCACCCCTCCACTTT.

The gene calls are TRBV30 and TRBJ2-5, with D perhaps matching TRBD1 or TRBD2 (6 bases each). This CDR3 is built from 14 residues. The V and J ends lost 2 bases and 1 base respectively, with 11 bases between them. Looked up from germline, CDR1 is GTSNPN and CDR2 is SVGIG (reference sequence). CDR3 sequence reads: CAWSHEGGQETQYF. The CDR3 nucleotides read TGTGCCTGGAGTCATGAGGGGGGCCAAGAGACCCAGTACTTC.

The table lists this clonotype with many counts. CDR3 loop: CASSVGGTGAKETQYF. CDR3 DNA: TGTGCCAGCAGCGTAGGAGGTACAGGGGCGAAGGAGACCCAGTACTTC. V and J are TRBV9 and TRBJ2-5, with 7 nucleotides matching TRBD1. Germline CDR1 and CDR2: SGDLS and YYNGEE. J was trimmed by 5 bases and V by 0 bases; bases with no gene match: 10. The CDR3 covers 16 residues.

The gene calls are TRBV20-1 and TRBJ2-3, with 11 bases that match TRBD2. CDR3 length: 14 residues. V shed 4 bases and J 5 bases; nucleotides not matched to a gene: 5. The germline CDR1 and CDR2 sequences are DFQATT and SNEGSKA (reference sequence). CDR3 in amino acids: CSATSGGRGDTQYF. The CDR3 bases are TGCAGTGCTACTAGCGGGGGGCGGGGAGATACGCAGTATTTT.

Concerning this clonotype: One end of the junction is discordant with germline, which a read error may explain. The rearrangement uses TRBV27 and TRBJ2-2; TRBD1 matches at 10 bases. This CDR3 spans 17 amino acids. Per germline, CDR1 MNHEY and CDR2 SMNVEV (reference sequence). The chain's CDR3 is CASTTRDRGWFAGELFF. The CDR3 coding sequence is TGTGCTAGCACCACCAGGGACAGGGGCTGGTTTGCCGGGGAGCTGTTTTTT.

The chain recombines TRBV6-2 or TRBV6-3 with TRBJ2-1, with D possibly being TRBD1 or TRBD2 (5 bases each). Trimming took 2 bases from V and 12 from J, leaving 20 bases between them. Germline CDR1 is MNHEY and CDR2 is SVGEGT. The CDR3 consists of 15 residues. The CDR3 reads CASSYTSPGPRGQFF. The DNA of the CDR3 is TGTGCCAGCAGTTACACGAGCCCGGGACCCCGTGGGCAGTTCTTC.

The rearrangement joins TRBV10-1 to TRBJ2-1; TRBD2 might be the D (7 bases). V lost 1 base to trimming and J lost 10 bases, with 17 bases between them. This CDR3 region has 15 residues. Germline CDR1 is WNHNN and CDR2 is SYGVQD (reference sequence). The CDR3 bases are TGCGCCAGCAGTGAGTGGCCCGGGGGGCGCAACGAGCAGTTCTTC. Protein product: CASSEWPGGRNEQFF.

The chain carries TRBV14 and TRBJ2-6; tentative D call: TRBD1 (5 bases). Between the trimmed V and J ends, which lost 4 bases and 2 bases, there was a span of 15 bases. The CDR3 totals 17 residues. Germline V gene data show CDR1 as SGHDN and CDR2 as FVKESK. The CDR3 region is CASSPFPGSAGANVLTF. The DNA of the CDR3 is TGTGCCAGCAGCCCATTTCCAGGGTCGGCTGGGGCCAACGTCCTGACTTTC.

The CDR3 sequence: CASSPAKNTGELFF. In nucleotides, the CDR3 is TGTGCCAGCAGCCCAGCAAAGAACACCGGGGAGCTGTTTTTT. J is TRBJ2-2 and V is TRBV6-5; D call uncertain. V shed 6 bases and J shed 1 base, with 9 bases lying between them. CDR3 length: 14 amino acids. The germline V gene has CDR1 MNHEY and CDR2 SVGAGI.

The chain couples TRBV20-1 to TRBJ1-4; possible D gene TRBD1, 6 bases. Germline V lookup: CDR1 DFQATT, CDR2 SNEGSKA (reference sequence). The CDR3 consists of 15 residues. Trimming took off 0 bases at V and 3 bases at J, with 11 bases between the two ends. The CDR3 is CSARDTGGPNEKLFF. CDR3 DNA: TGCAGTGCTAGAGATACGGGGGGGCCTAATGAAAAACTGTTTTTT.

The rearrangement joins TRBV6-1 to TRBJ2-3; 7 bases line up with TRBD1. The germline CDR1 and CDR2 sequences are MNHNS and SASEGT. V lost 6 bases, J lost 2 bases, and 8 bases stayed unmatched. The CDR3 has 15 amino acids. CDR3 in DNA: TGTGCCAGCAGCCCCGGGACAGCTACCACAGATACGCAGTATTTT. Translating gives CASSPGTATTDTQYF.

The V gene is TRBV6-2 or TRBV6-3, the J gene TRBJ2-7; the match to TRBD2 covers 9 bases. Germline lookup yields CDR1 MNHEY and CDR2 SVGEGT. CDR3 length: 17 amino acids. V trimming: 8 bases; J trimming: 5 bases; junction bases outside the gene matches: 19. CDR3 coding DNA: TGTGCCAGCTTGCCCGACGACAGGGTAGCGGGGGAGGACGAGCAGTACTTC. Protein product: CASLPDDRVAGEDEQYF.

In its sample, this clonotype was seen once. The V call is TRBV20-1, the J call TRBJ2-5; D not certain. V was cut by 6 bases and J by 0 bases, with 8 bases left in between. The CDR3 is 12 amino acids. CDR1 and CDR2 (germline): DFQATT, SNEGSKA (reference sequence). CDR3 protein: CSASSYQETQYF. CDR3 coding DNA: TGCAGTGCCTCAAGCTACCAAGAGACCCAGTACTTC.

The rearrangement uses TRBV7-9 and TRBJ1-3, with D perhaps matching TRBD1 (5 bases). V dropped 8 bases and J dropped 0 bases, with 14 bases sitting between them. The CDR3 totals 15 residues. CDR1 is SEHNR, CDR2 FQNEAQ, per germline (reference sequence). The chain's CDR3 is CASSRGGSSGNTIYF. The CDR3 nucleotides read TGTGCCAGCTCGCGTGGGGGGAGCTCTGGAAACACCATATATTTT.

Only a few counts were recorded for this clonotype. The chain carries TRBV15 and TRBJ2-3, with a weak D call TRBD1 (5 bases). The CDR3 sequence is 13 residues long. Per germline, CDR1 LNHNV and CDR2 YYDKDF (reference sequence). Trimming pared 9 bases from V and 1 base from J, leaving 11 bases between. Written as DNA, the CDR3 is TGTGCCACGGGCAAAGGGGGCACAGATACGCAGTATTTT. It translates to CATGKGGTDTQYF.

Only a few counts were recorded for this clonotype. The chain carries TRBV7-9 and TRBJ1-2; no reliable D call. Per germline, CDR1 SEHNR and CDR2 FQNEAQ (reference sequence). Trimming left V 4 bases short and J 0 bases short, with 12 bases between. The CDR3 extends over 15 amino acids. The DNA of the CDR3 is TGTGCCAGCAGCTCGATGACGGATCCTAACTATGGCTACACCTTC. Its translation is CASSSMTDPNYGYTF.

The DNA for the CDR3 is TGTGCCAGCAGTCATGGGACAGGGCCAACTAATGAAAAACTGTTTTTT. Its protein product is CASSHGTGPTNEKLFF. J is TRBJ1-4 and V is TRBV6-6; 9 nucleotides line up with TRBD1. This CDR3 comprises 16 residues. Germline V CDR1 and CDR2: MNHNY, SVGAGI (reference sequence). Losses at the gene ends were 5 bases for V and 0 bases for J; bases not matched to a gene: 4.

This clonotype was seen a handful of times. The rearrangement joins TRBV20-1 to TRBJ2-7, with 13 bases fitting TRBD2. CDR1 and CDR2 from the germline V gene are DFQATT and SNEGSKA (reference sequence). This CDR3 is 14 amino acids long. Trimming cost V 6 bases and J 5 bases; bases outside gene matches: 7. CDR3 DNA sequence: TGCAGTGCGGCGGGACTAGCGGGGAGGGACGAGCAGTACTTC. This translates into CSAAGLAGRDEQYF.

This clonotype was seen repeatedly, ten times or more. The V call is TRBV12-3 or TRBV12-4, the J call TRBJ2-2; D perhaps matches TRBD2 (7 bases). V gave up 6 bases and J gave up 0 bases, with 14 bases separating them. The CDR3 is 16 residues long. The CDR3 loop is CASRMAGAPNTGELFF. CDR3 in DNA: TGTGCCAGCAGAATGGCGGGGGCCCCGAACACCGGGGAGCTGTTTTTT.

The V and J genes are TRBV20-1 and TRBJ2-4; D remains ambiguous. Near its end, the DNA agrees better with TRBJ2-5, so the J call may be wrong. The CDR3 is 12 residues long. Germline V lookup: CDR1 DFQATT, CDR2 SNEGSKA (reference sequence). CDR3 in DNA: TGCAGTGCTAGGGAAGGGTCAGAGACCCAGTACTTC. Translated, it gives CSAREGSETQYF.

The rearrangement joins TRBV20-1 to TRBJ2-4; 7 bases are a match to TRBD2. The J call may be wrong; the DNA end is better matched by TRBJ2-5. CDR1 and CDR2 (germline): DFQATT, SNEGSKA (reference sequence). The CDR3 contains 13 residues. In DNA form, the CDR3 reads TGCAGTGCACCGAGCGGGGAGAAAGAGACCCAGTACTTC. The encoded protein is CSAPSGEKETQYF.

V is TRBV11-3 and J is TRBJ2-3; TRBD1 matches 9 bases. This CDR3 region has 15 residues. Germline V gives CDR1 SGHNT, CDR2 YENEEA. Germline trimming cut 5 bases from V and 0 bases from J; bases unmatched to any gene: 3. The CDR3 DNA reads TGTGCCAGCAGCACCGGGACAGGGAGCACAGATACGCAGTATTTT. Amino acids: CASSTGTGSTDTQYF. The whole variable domain, filled in from reference TRBV11-3 and TRBJ2-3, reads EAGVVQSPRYKIIEKKQPVAFWCNPISGHNTLYWYLQNLGQGPELLIRYENEEAVDDSQLPKDRFSAERLKGVDSTLKIQPAELGDSAVYLCASSTGTGSTDTQYFGPGTRLTVL.

On this clonotype: This clone may be a read error of a much larger clone one base away. The gene calls are TRBV4-1 and TRBJ2-7; no firm D call. The CDR3 has 16 residues. The germline gives CDR1 MGHRA, CDR2 YSYEKL. Trimming removed 0 bases at V and 3 bases at J, with 15 bases between. The CDR3 DNA reads as TGCGCCAGCAGCCAAGATTTGGCTTCTGCGAGCTACGAGCAGTACTTC. This encodes CASSQDLASASYEQYF.

The chain couples TRBV27 to TRBJ1-1; D remains unclear. This CDR3 has 13 residues. With 6 bases removed from V and 3 bases from J, the gap between germline ends came to 11 bases. Germline CDR1 reads MNHEY; CDR2 reads SMNVEV (reference sequence). Here the CDR3 reads CASSLEEYTEAFF. In DNA, the CDR3 is TGTGCCAGCAGCCTTGAGGAGTACACTGAAGCTTTCTTT.

This clonotype was observed a few times. CDR3 region: CSAREPDRARYNSPLHF. In DNA, the CDR3 is TGCAGTGCTAGAGAACCGGACAGGGCACGATACAATTCACCCCTCCACTTT. The V and J genes are TRBV20-1 and TRBJ1-6, with TRBD1 identical over 8 bases. This CDR3 has 17 residues. The germline CDR1 and CDR2 sequences are DFQATT and SNEGSKA (reference sequence). V lost 0 bases, J lost 7 bases, and 11 bases stayed unmatched.

The J gene is TRBJ1-5, the V gene TRBV20-1; possible D gene TRBD1, 5 bases. Germline CDR1 reads DFQATT; CDR2 reads SNEGSKA (reference sequence). CDR3 length equals 16 residues. The germline V and J ends were trimmed by 6 bases and 0 bases, with 18 bases remaining between them. Here the CDR3 DNA reads TGCAGTGCAAGACACGGGGGAAGGTATAGCAATCAGCCCCAGCATTTT. As protein: CSARHGGRYSNQPQHF.